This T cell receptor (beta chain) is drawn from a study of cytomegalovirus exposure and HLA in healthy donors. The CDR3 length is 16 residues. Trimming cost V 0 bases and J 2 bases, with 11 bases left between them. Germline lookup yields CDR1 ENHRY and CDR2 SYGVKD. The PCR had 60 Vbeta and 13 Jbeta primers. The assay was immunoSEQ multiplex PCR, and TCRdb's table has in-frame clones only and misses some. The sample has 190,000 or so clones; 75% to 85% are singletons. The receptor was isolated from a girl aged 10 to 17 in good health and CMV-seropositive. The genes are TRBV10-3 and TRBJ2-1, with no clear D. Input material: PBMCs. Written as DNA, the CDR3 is TGTGCCATCAGTGAGTCGACTTTTAGGCCCTACAATGAGCAGTTCTTC. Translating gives CAISESTFRPYNEQFF.